The 16 T cell receptor beta chains presented below share a single source sample, sequenced in a study of cytomegalovirus exposure and HLA in healthy donors. Measured with immunoSEQ multiplex PCR; TCRdb has only the in-frame clones, and not every one. The sample records roughly 330,000 clones, about nine tenths being singletons. The sequencing sample was made of PBMCs. These receptors were taken from a woman aged 25 to 39 in good health and CMV-seropositive.

This clone was seen just once. CDR3 protein: CASSPPKETQYF. In DNA, the CDR3 is TGTGCCAGCTCACCACCTAAAGAGACCCAGTACTTC. V usage is TRBV18 and J usage is TRBJ2-5; D gene uncertain. The CDR3 is 12 amino acids. The V and J ends lost 0 bases and 3 bases respectively, with 2 bases between them. Germline V gene lookup returns CDR1 KGHSH and CDR2 LQKENI.

The V gene is TRBV4-3, the J gene TRBJ1-1; 8 positions match TRBD1. The CDR3 totals 16 residues. Germline CDR1 is LGHNA and CDR2 is YSLEER. V lost 0 bases, J lost 10 bases, and 13 bases stayed unmatched. DNA of the CDR3: TGCGCCAGCAGCCAAGATTCCCCGCAGGGGGCGCGGGGAGCTTTCTTT. Translated, it gives CASSQDSPQGARGAFF.

This clone has more than one count but fewer than ten. The CDR3 sequence is CASSQDSNYNSPLHF. The CDR3 bases are TGTGCCAGCAGCCAAGACAGTAACTATAATTCACCCCTCCACTTT. The V call is TRBV4-2, the J call TRBJ1-6, with D unresolved. Germline V gives CDR1 LGHNA, CDR2 YNFKEQ. The CDR3 covers 15 residues. V was shortened by 0 bases and J by 3 bases, with 6 bases between the two germline ends.

V usage is TRBV6-5 and J usage is TRBJ2-5; D not resolved. V dropped 5 bases and J dropped 2 bases, with 12 bases sitting between them. The germline gives CDR1 MNHEY, CDR2 SVGAGI. The CDR3 runs to 14 residues. The CDR3 loop is CASSVRLVQETQYF. CDR3 sequence (DNA): TGTGCCAGCAGTGTACGGTTGGTGCAAGAGACCCAGTACTTC.

The sample holds a few counts of this clone. This rearrangement joins TRBV2 to TRBJ2-1; D gene uncertain. V lost 6 bases, J lost 6 bases, and 9 bases lay in between. Germline V gene data show CDR1 as SNHLY and CDR2 as FYNNEI. The CDR3 is 12 residues long. The CDR3, as DNA: TGTGCCAGCAGGCCGCCCAGCAATGAGCAGTTCTTC. Amino acid sequence: CASRPPSNEQFF.

The rearrangement uses TRBV7-6 and TRBJ2-7; 9 nucleotides align to TRBD2. CDR1 is SGHVS, CDR2 FNYEAQ, per germline. The CDR3 is 16 amino acids. Trimming took 1 base from V and 3 from J; bases not matched to a gene: 7. CDR3 nucleotide sequence: TGTGCCAGCAGCTTAGATCCAGCGGGAGGTGGCTACGAGCAGTACTTC. Its translation: CASSLDPAGGGYEQYF. Full variable domain (missing parts from reference TRBV7-6 and TRBJ2-7): GAGVSQSPRYKVTKRGQDVALRCDPISGHVSLYWYRQALGQGPEFLTYFNYEAQQDKSGLPNDRFSAERPEGSISTLTIQRTEQRDSAMYRCASSLDPAGGGYEQYFGPGTRLTVT.

This chain uses TRBV5-4 with TRBJ2-1; 9 nucleotides line up with TRBD1. The ends lost 4 bases at V and 6 bases at J; junction bases unmatched: 8. This CDR3 is built from 15 residues. Germline loops: CDR1 SGHNT, CDR2 YYREEE (reference sequence). CDR3 sequence reads: CASSPSGTGFNEQFF. CDR3 DNA: TGTGCCAGCAGCCCCTCCGGGACAGGGTTCAATGAGCAGTTCTTC. Filled out from reference TRBV5-4 and TRBJ2-1, the complete variable domain reads ETGVTQSPTHLIKTRGQQVTLRCSSQSGHNTVSWYQQALGQGPQFIFQYYREEENGRGNFPPRFSGLQFPNYSSELNVNALELDDSALYLCASSPSGTGFNEQFFGPGTRLTVL.

This clone came up once. The chain carries TRBV28 and TRBJ1-2; 8 nucleotides line up with TRBD1. This CDR3 spans 15 amino acids. Germline trimming cut 4 bases from V and 2 bases from J; bases unmatched to any gene: 6. Germline lookup yields CDR1 MDHEN and CDR2 SYDVKM. CDR3 DNA: TGTGCCAGCAGTTCCACACAGGGGGGGAACTATGGCTACACCTTC. It encodes CASSSTQGGNYGYTF.

This chain connects TRBV13 to TRBJ2-1; 9 bases fit TRBD1. Germline V CDR1 and CDR2: PRHDT, FYEKMQ (reference sequence). V shed 3 bases, J shed 5 bases, and the junction held 5 bases outside the gene matches. This CDR3 contains 15 residues. CDR3 in amino acids: CASSFDRGTDNEQFF. In nucleotides, the CDR3 is TGTGCCAGCAGCTTCGACAGGGGGACGGACAATGAGCAGTTCTTC.

This clone was counted a few times. The rearrangement uses TRBV11-2 and TRBJ2-7, with D tentatively TRBD2 (6 bases). CDR3 size: 13 residues. CDR1 SGHAT and CDR2 FQNNGV come from the germline V gene. V was shortened by 6 bases and J by 6 bases, with 15 bases between the two germline ends. In nucleotides, the CDR3 is TGTGCCAGCAGACCAAACGGGGGTGGCGAGCAGTACTTC. This gives the protein CASRPNGGGEQYF.

The chain recombines TRBV7-9 with TRBJ2-1; 9 nucleotides agree with TRBD1. Germline CDR1 reads SEHNR; CDR2 reads FQNEAQ (reference sequence). There are 15 residues in the CDR3. With V trimmed by 5 bases and J by 4 bases, 6 bases remained unmatched. The CDR3, as DNA: TGTGCCAGCAGCCGTCGGACAGGGGAGTACAATGAGCAGTTCTTC. Amino acids: CASSRRTGEYNEQFF.

J is TRBJ2-1 and V is TRBV9; D possibly corresponds to TRBD2 (6 bases). In germline, CDR1 is SGDLS, CDR2 YYNGEE. The CDR3 runs to 14 residues. Trimming removed 0 bases at V and 8 bases at J, with 12 bases between. The CDR3 sequence: CASSVELAADEQFF. The DNA of the CDR3 is TGTGCCAGCAGCGTAGAACTAGCTGCCGATGAGCAGTTCTTC.

The chain carries TRBV28 and TRBJ1-2; a weak D match, TRBD1 (6 bases). Germline V lookup: CDR1 MDHEN, CDR2 SYDVKM. Trimming stripped 5 bases from V and 0 bases from J, with 13 bases between. This CDR3 spans 15 amino acids. CDR3 region: CASSRGTATNYGYTF. CDR3 DNA: TGTGCCAGCAGTAGGGGGACGGCTACTAACTATGGCTACACCTTC.

The chain links TRBV4-1 to TRBJ1-5; TRBD1 matches at 8 bases. The CDR3 consists of 16 residues. The germline gives CDR1 MGHRA, CDR2 YSYEKL. Trimming cost V 4 bases and J 5 bases; bases outside gene matches: 10. The DNA of the CDR3 is TGCGCCAGCAGCCTAGGACAGGGATTGGGATATCAGCCCCAGCATTTT. Amino acid sequence: CASSLGQGLGYQPQHF.

V is TRBV30 and J is TRBJ2-3; TRBD2 matches at 8 bases. This CDR3 comprises 14 residues. Germline V gives CDR1 GTSNPN, CDR2 SVGIG (reference sequence). J was trimmed by 3 bases and V by 0 bases; bases with no gene match: 2. CDR3 nucleotides: TGTGCCTGGAGTGTCGGGGGGGCAACAGATACGCAGTATTTT. Its protein is CAWSVGGATDTQYF.

Regarding this clone: Other DNA sequences of this sample code for an identical CDR3. V and J are TRBV4-1 and TRBJ2-7; TRBD1 aligns across 9 bases. There are 15 residues in the CDR3. The junction had 2 bases not matched to a gene; V was cut back by 1 base and J by 1 base. The germline V gene has CDR1 MGHRA and CDR2 YSYEKL. CDR3 DNA: TGCGCCAGCAGCCAAGGCGGGACAGGGTCCTACGAGCAGTACTTC. As protein: CASSQGGTGSYEQYF.